This TCR beta chain was found in a study of CD8 T cells in Susac syndrome. TEMRA cells were FACS-enriched, and CD8+ and CD4+ T cells were isolated negatively. This clonotype was picked up one time. Trimming pared 5 bases from V and 3 bases from J, leaving 15 bases between. This CDR3 contains 15 residues. The germline gives CDR1 SGHDT, CDR2 YYEEEE. Reverse transcription used 0.5 to 1 ug RNA and random hexamers. Amplification of TCR beta CDR3 spanned 54 Vbeta and 13 Jbeta via immunoSEQ multiplex PCR. TCRdb re-derived calls from the immunoSEQ multiplex PCR reads in MiXCR, one entry per CDR3 protein. The table has around 150,000 distinct CDR3 sequences, around 95% seen once.

The V call is TRBV5-6, the J call TRBJ1-5; D remains unclear. This receptor was obtained from a human donor in good health. Sequencing input: CD4+ T cells from PBMCs. The CDR3 here is CASSSGPGNNQPQHF. The CDR3 bases are TGTGCCAGCAGTTCCGGGCCTGGGAACAATCAGCCCCAGCATTTT.